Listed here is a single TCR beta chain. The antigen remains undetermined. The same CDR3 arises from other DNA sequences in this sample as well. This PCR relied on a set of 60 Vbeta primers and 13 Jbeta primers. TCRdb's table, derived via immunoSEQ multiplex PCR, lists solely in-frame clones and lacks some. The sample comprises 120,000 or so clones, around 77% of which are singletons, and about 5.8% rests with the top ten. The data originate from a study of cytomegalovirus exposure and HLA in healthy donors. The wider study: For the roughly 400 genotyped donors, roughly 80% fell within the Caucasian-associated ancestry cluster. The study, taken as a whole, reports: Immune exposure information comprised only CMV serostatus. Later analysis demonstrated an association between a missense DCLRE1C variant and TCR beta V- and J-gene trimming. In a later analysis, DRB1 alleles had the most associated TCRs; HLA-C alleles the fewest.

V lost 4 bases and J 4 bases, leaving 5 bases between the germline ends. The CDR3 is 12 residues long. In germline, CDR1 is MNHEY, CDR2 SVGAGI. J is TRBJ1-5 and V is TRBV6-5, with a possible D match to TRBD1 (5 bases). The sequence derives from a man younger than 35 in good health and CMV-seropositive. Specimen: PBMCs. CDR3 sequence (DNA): TGTGCCAGCAGTTCAGGGAATCAGCCCCAGCATTTT. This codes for CASSSGNQPQHF.